The 23 T cell receptor beta chains given below trace back to one sample, sequenced in a study of blood T cell repertoires in COVID-19. Assay: immunoSEQ multiplex PCR; the TCRdb copy retains only in-frame clones and omits some. There are 200,000 or so clones in the sample; roughly 88% occur only once, and over 15% lies in the top ten. Sequences were obtained from peripheral blood. Receptors were obtained from a man aged 50 to 60 with COVID-19, enrolled during active disease.

The V gene is TRBV18, the J gene TRBJ2-1; 9 bases match TRBD1. The CDR3 has 17 amino acids. J lost 0 bases, V lost 1 base, and 4 bases had no gene match. Germline V CDR1 and CDR2: KGHSH, LQKENI. The CDR3 here is CASSPLLGQGSYNEQFF. The DNA of the CDR3 is TGTGCCAGCTCACCACTTTTGGGACAGGGCTCCTACAATGAGCAGTTCTTC. Drawing the rest from reference TRBV18 and TRBJ2-1, the complete variable domain is NAGVMQNPRHLVRRRGQEARLRCSPMKGHSHVYWYRQLPEEGLKFMVYLQKENIIDESGMPKERFSAEFPKEGPSILRIQQVVRGDSAAYFCASSPLLGQGSYNEQFFGPGTRLTVL.

This clone was seen a single time. The chain combines TRBV9 with TRBJ2-7; a possible D gene is TRBD2 (6 bases). Germline V gene data show CDR1 as SGDLS and CDR2 as YYNGEE. The CDR3 has 15 amino acids. V shed 3 bases and J shed 6 bases, with 19 bases lying between them. The CDR3 loop is CASSDGTRRVSEQYF. The CDR3 DNA reads as TGTGCCAGCAGCGATGGGACTCGCAGGGTCTCCGAGCAGTACTTC.

This chain links TRBV27 with TRBJ2-7; 9 bases line up with TRBD1. V was clipped by 7 bases and J by 2 bases; unmatched bases: 9. Germline-derived CDR1 and CDR2 are MNHEY and SMNVEV (reference sequence). CDR3 size: 15 residues. CDR3 DNA: TGTGCCAGCAATCCGGGACAGGGATACCCCTACGAGCAGTACTTC. Its protein is CASNPGQGYPYEQYF.

This clone has a single count. This rearrangement joins TRBV7-8 to TRBJ2-1; 8 bases line up with TRBD2. Germline CDR1 reads SGHVS; CDR2 reads FQNEAQ. The CDR3 covers 20 residues. J gave up 6 bases and V 0 bases, and 19 bases lay outside the gene matches. Here the CDR3 DNA reads TGTGCCAGCAGCTTAGCGCGGATGGGGCGACCCGGGGGGGTTTTCAATGAGCAGTTCTTC. Its protein product is CASSLARMGRPGGVFNEQFF. The variable domain in full, completed from reference TRBV7-8 and TRBJ2-1, reads GAGVSQSPRYKVAKRGQDVALRCDPISGHVSLFWYQQALGQGPEFLTYFQNEAQLDKSGLPSDRFFAERPEGSVSTLKIQRTQQEDSAVYLCASSLARMGRPGGVFNEQFFGPGTRLTVL.

The gene calls are TRBV18 and TRBJ2-5; 8 bases are a match to TRBD1. Per the germline V gene, CDR1 is KGHSH and CDR2 is LQKENI. The CDR3 spans 13 residues. Trimming took 6 bases from V and 3 from J; bases not matched to a gene: 3. This CDR3 is CASSGQGKETQYF. The CDR3 region has the DNA TGTGCCAGCTCCGGACAGGGCAAAGAGACCCAGTACTTC.

V is TRBV11-2 and J is TRBJ1-1, with 7 bases that match TRBD1. The germline CDR1 and CDR2 sequences are SGHAT and FQNNGV. V gave up 5 bases and J gave up 0 bases; unmatched junction bases: 3. The CDR3 covers 14 residues. The CDR3, as DNA: TGTGCCAGCAGCATGACAGGGATGAACACTGAAGCTTTCTTT. This gives the protein CASSMTGMNTEAFF.

The chain couples TRBV4-2 to TRBJ2-3, with TRBD2 identical over 11 bases. The J segment lost 2 bases and the V segment lost 0 bases, leaving 13 bases of the junction unmatched. CDR1 LGHNA and CDR2 YNFKEQ come from the germline V gene. This CDR3 spans 20 amino acids. CDR3 loop: CASSQDYSSGRTPNTDTQYF. DNA of the CDR3: TGTGCCAGCAGCCAAGATTACTCTAGCGGGAGGACTCCGAACACAGATACGCAGTATTTT.

The V call is TRBV6-5, the J call TRBJ1-1, with 7 positions matching TRBD1. This CDR3 contains 13 residues. Germline V gene data show CDR1 as MNHEY and CDR2 as SVGAGI. V lost 6 bases to trimming and J lost 8 bases; unmatched junction nucleotides: 9. The CDR3 sequence: CASRKTGTSEAFF. The CDR3 bases are TGTGCCAGCAGAAAGACAGGGACATCCGAAGCTTTCTTT.

The V and J genes are TRBV6-2 or TRBV6-3 and TRBJ2-7; 13 positions match TRBD2. Germline V lookup: CDR1 MNHEY, CDR2 SVGEGT. J lost 2 bases, V lost 2 bases, and 3 bases had no gene match. The CDR3 extends over 16 amino acids. The CDR3 nucleotides read TGTGCCAGCAGTTACAAAGGGACTAGCGGGGCCTACGAGCAGTACTTC. Translating gives CASSYKGTSGAYEQYF.

This chain connects TRBV30 to TRBJ2-3; TRBD2 matches 11 bases. The V gene end was trimmed by 5 bases and the J gene end by 4 bases; junction bases not matched to a gene: 2. Germline V gene sequence: CDR1 GTSNPN, CDR2 SVGIG (reference sequence). The CDR3 has 13 residues. DNA for the CDR3: TGTGCCTGGGTAGCGGGGGGGGCAGATACGCAGTATTTT. Protein: CAWVAGGADTQYF. The full variable domain, with the rest looked up from reference TRBV30 and TRBJ2-3, is SQTIHQWPATLVQPVGSPLSLECTVEGTSNPNLYWYRQAAGRGLQLLFYSVGIGQISSEVPQNLSASRPQDRQFILSSKKLLLSDSGFYLCAWVAGGADTQYFGPGTRLTVL.

The rearrangement uses TRBV5-1 and TRBJ2-7; TRBD2 is a possible D gene (5 bases). Trimming removed 7 bases from V and 1 base from J, with 15 bases in between. Germline V gene lookup returns CDR1 SGHRS and CDR2 YFSETQ. The CDR3 totals 14 residues. CDR3 nucleotides: TGCGCCAGCCGCCTGGAAACTAGTTCCTACGAGCAGTACTTC. Amino acid sequence: CASRLETSSYEQYF.

The chain is built from TRBV5-4 and TRBJ2-1; TRBD2 matches at 8 bases. Germline V gene data show CDR1 as SGHNT and CDR2 as YYREEE (reference sequence). V was clipped by 4 bases and J by 4 bases; unmatched bases: 10. This CDR3 has 16 amino acids. CDR3 sequence reads: CASSLGRAGGYNEQFF. The CDR3 bases are TGTGCCAGCAGCCTAGGTCGGGCGGGGGGATACAATGAGCAGTTCTTC.

The chain has TRBV19 and TRBJ2-2; 7 bases line up with TRBD2. V lost 1 base, J lost 4 bases, and 12 bases stayed unmatched. The CDR3 is 18 amino acids. Germline CDR1 and CDR2: LNHDA and SQIVND (reference sequence). DNA of the CDR3: TGTGCCAGTAGTATAGGCCTAGGGAGGGATGAGGGCACCGGGGAGCTGTTTTTT. Protein product: CASSIGLGRDEGTGELFF.

The genes are TRBV5-4 and TRBJ2-7; 10 nucleotides match TRBD1. The CDR3 contains 14 residues. The ends lost 5 bases at V and 3 bases at J; junction bases unmatched: 5. CDR1 is SGHNT, CDR2 YYREEE, per germline (reference sequence). CDR3 amino acids: CASSRQGAGYEQYF. The CDR3 nucleotides are TGTGCCAGCAGTCGACAGGGGGCAGGCTACGAGCAGTACTTC. Full variable domain (rest looked up from reference TRBV5-4 and TRBJ2-7): ETGVTQSPTHLIKTRGQQVTLRCSSQSGHNTVSWYQQALGQGPQFIFQYYREEENGRGNFPPRFSGLQFPNYSSELNVNALELDDSALYLCASSRQGAGYEQYFGPGTRLTVT.

V and J are TRBV19 and TRBJ2-5; 12 positions match TRBD1. CDR1 is LNHDA, CDR2 SQIVND, per germline (reference sequence). This CDR3 has 17 amino acids. Trimming at V came to 5 bases and at J to 5 bases, leaving 12 bases not matched to a gene. CDR3 nucleotides: TGTGCCAGTAGTTCGGGGACAGGGGGCTCAGGAGGGGAGACCCAGTACTTC. This gives the protein CASSSGTGGSGGETQYF.

V and J are TRBV28 and TRBJ2-7; D is perhaps TRBD2 (6 bases). V was pared by 7 bases and J by 2 bases, with 18 bases between. Germline-derived CDR1 and CDR2 are MDHEN and SYDVKM. The CDR3 covers 15 residues. The CDR3 protein is CASTSLLGGPYEQYF. Written as DNA, the CDR3 is TGTGCCAGCACTTCATTACTCGGGGGTCCCTACGAGCAGTACTTC. The variable domain in full, completed from reference TRBV28 and TRBJ2-7, reads DVKVTQSSRYLVKRTGEKVFLECVQDMDHENMFWYRQDPGLGLRLIYFSYDVKMKEKGDIPEGYSVSREKKERFSLILESASTNQTSMYLCASTSLLGGPYEQYFGPGTRLTVT.

The genes are TRBV4-1 and TRBJ2-7; 10 bases align to TRBD2. V was clipped by 2 bases and J by 3 bases; unmatched bases: 7. This CDR3 has 16 amino acids. CDR1 is MGHRA and CDR2 is YSYEKL in the germline V gene. CDR3 nucleotide sequence: TGCGCCAGCAGCCAATTAGGACTAGCGGCGATCTACGAGCAGTACTTC. Amino acid sequence: CASSQLGLAAIYEQYF.

The J gene is TRBJ2-3, the V gene TRBV30, with 11 nucleotides matching TRBD2. The V gene end was trimmed by 1 base and the J gene end by 6 bases; junction bases not matched to a gene: 9. CDR1 and CDR2 (germline): GTSNPN, SVGIG (reference sequence). CDR3 length: 16 residues. The CDR3: CAWSGFLAGGEDTQYF. In nucleotides, the CDR3 is TGTGCCTGGAGTGGGTTTCTAGCGGGAGGTGAGGATACGCAGTATTTT.

V and J are TRBV5-6 and TRBJ1-3; D gene unclear. Trimming cost V 4 bases and J 0 bases, with 14 bases left between them. The CDR3 runs to 16 residues. Germline V gene lookup returns CDR1 SGHDT and CDR2 YYEEEE. For the CDR3, the DNA is TGTGCCAGCAGCCCGGTCTCAGGAGGCTCTGGAAACACCATATATTTT. It is translated as CASSPVSGGSGNTIYF.

V usage is TRBV3-1 (or the pseudogene TRBV3-2) and J usage is TRBJ2-5; TRBD2 might be the D (6 bases). V lost 5 bases, J lost 7 bases, and 14 bases lay in between. The CDR3 extends over 13 amino acids. CDR1 is LGHDT and CDR2 is YNNKEL in the germline V gene (reference sequence). The CDR3 nucleotides read TGTGCCAGCAGCTACGCCCGGAGGGGGACCCAGTACTTC. It codes for CASSYARRGTQYF.

V gene TRBV27 combines with J gene TRBJ1-1; 7 bases fit TRBD1. Germline lookup yields CDR1 MNHEY and CDR2 SMNVEV (reference sequence). The CDR3 runs to 16 residues. Trimming cost V 5 bases and J 5 bases; bases outside gene matches: 14. The CDR3 is CASSPQGGIGGTEAFF. In nucleotides, the CDR3 is TGTGCCAGCAGTCCGCAGGGGGGAATTGGGGGTACTGAAGCTTTCTTT.

The chain links TRBV5-6 to TRBJ2-7, with 7 bases lining up with TRBD1. The CDR3 is 14 amino acids. Germline CDR1 and CDR2: SGHDT and YYEEEE. V gave up 0 bases and J gave up 2 bases; unmatched junction bases: 2. The CDR3 DNA sequence: TGTGCCAGCAGCTTGGGTGACAGGGCCTACGAGCAGTACTTC. This codes for CASSLGDRAYEQYF.

The V call is TRBV27, the J call TRBJ1-2, with 8 bases matching TRBD1. Trimming at V came to 2 bases and at J to 3 bases, leaving 5 bases not matched to a gene. The germline CDR1 and CDR2 sequences are MNHEY and SMNVEV (reference sequence). The CDR3 loop spans 15 amino acids. The CDR3: CASSLRQGTYYGYTF. In DNA form, the CDR3 reads TGTGCCAGCAGTTTACGACAGGGGACATACTATGGCTACACCTTC.